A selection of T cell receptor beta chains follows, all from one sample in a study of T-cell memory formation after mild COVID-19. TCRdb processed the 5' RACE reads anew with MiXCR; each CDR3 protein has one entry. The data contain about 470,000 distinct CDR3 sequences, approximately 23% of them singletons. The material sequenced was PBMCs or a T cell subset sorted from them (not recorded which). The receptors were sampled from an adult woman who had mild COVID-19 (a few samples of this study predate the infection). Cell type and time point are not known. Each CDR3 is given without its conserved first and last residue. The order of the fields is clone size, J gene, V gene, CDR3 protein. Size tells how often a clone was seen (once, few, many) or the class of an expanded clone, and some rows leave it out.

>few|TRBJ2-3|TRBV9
ASSAPKAGGPDTQY
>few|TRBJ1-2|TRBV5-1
ASGRAAPYDGYT
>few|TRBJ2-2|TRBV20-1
SAVPLAGGTGELF
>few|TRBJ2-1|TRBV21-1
ASSPLQGGATYNEQF
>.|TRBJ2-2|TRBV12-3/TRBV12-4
ASRGSGQLGTGELF
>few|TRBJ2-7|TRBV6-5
ASSYSGVAGYEQY
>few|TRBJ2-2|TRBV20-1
SASCWSTGTPGCTGELF
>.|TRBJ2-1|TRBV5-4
ASTLSNEQF
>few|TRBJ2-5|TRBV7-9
ASSRGALGETQY
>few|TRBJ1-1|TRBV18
ASSRDREGTEAF
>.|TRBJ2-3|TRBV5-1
ASSLAASGSYADTQY
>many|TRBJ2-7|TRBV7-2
ASSLDRHEQY
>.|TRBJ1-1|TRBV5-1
ASSLQAENTEAF
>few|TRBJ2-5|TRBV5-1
ASSLTSGTETQY